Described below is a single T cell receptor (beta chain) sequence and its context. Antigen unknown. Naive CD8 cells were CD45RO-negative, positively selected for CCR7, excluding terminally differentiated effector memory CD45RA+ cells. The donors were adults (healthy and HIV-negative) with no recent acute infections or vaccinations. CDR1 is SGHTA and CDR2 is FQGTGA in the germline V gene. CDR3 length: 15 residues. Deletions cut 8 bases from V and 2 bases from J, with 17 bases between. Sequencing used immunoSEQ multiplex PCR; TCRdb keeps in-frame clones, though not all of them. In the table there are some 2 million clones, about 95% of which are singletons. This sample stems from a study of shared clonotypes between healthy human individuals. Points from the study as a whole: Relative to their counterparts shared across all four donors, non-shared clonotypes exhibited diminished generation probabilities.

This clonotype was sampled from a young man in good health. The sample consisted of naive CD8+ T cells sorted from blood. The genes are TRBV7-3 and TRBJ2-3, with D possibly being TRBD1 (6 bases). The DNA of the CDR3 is TGTGCCAGCTCGCAGGGGCAGACCTCCACAGATACGCAGTATTTT. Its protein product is CASSQGQTSTDTQYF.